This TCR delta chain came from a study of Vδ1+ human thymocytes listed by TCRdb under 2018. In the study overall: As a data resource, the study described the mRNA-level TRG and TRD CDR3 repertoires found in highly purified Vdelta1+ thymocytes taken from young children. Validation of the multiplex-based CDR3 amplicon strategy against 5'RACE-based CDR3 amplicon generation methods had been performed previously. Overall results and qualifications from the work: Approximately 19% of thymic TRD sequences were found to be Vdelta2 (and few were Vdelta3) despite high sort purity, in contrast to peripheral blood Vdelta1+ controls. Many TRG clonotypes were shared between donors (up to roughly 6.9x10^3), whereas TRD repertoires were essentially private (max 116 shared). The thymic TRG and TRD repertoires appeared highly polyclonal, with Gaussian CDR3 length distributions, in contrast to the oligoclonal repertoires of peripheral blood. Donors did not cluster by age or sex, so the analyses were not stratified by age or sex. Because unexpected Vdelta2 sequences could lead to misinterpretation of bulk repertoire data, the authors recommended using highly purified populations and single-cell validation.

Thymic samples were depleted of alphabeta T cells, then CD3+ TCRVdelta1+ TCRVdelta2- thymocytes were FACS-sorted. The purity of the sorted Vdelta1+ thymocytes fell between roughly 98% and 99.6%. The thymic specimens were obtained from about 8 paediatric patients, aged about 5 days to 17 months, who were having corrective cardiac surgery. The thymic tissue was dispersed, and mononuclear cells were isolated using a Histopaque-1077 density gradient. Staining used anti-TCRVdelta1 clone TS8.2, anti-TCRVdelta2 clone B6, anti-CD3 clone HIT3a and anti-TCRalphabeta clone IP26 antibodies. On this clone: There is no known antigen for this receptor. Nothing much larger sits one base from this clone, and base qualities are not available.

RNA was isolated using the RNeasy mini kit, and reverse transcription was performed with Superscript III. Multiplex PCR was used to generate CDR3 amplicons, with pooled V-gene forward primers and a constant-region reverse primer carrying Illumina adaptor overhangs. After gel purification, the amplicons were indexed with Nextera index primers over roughly 8 extra PCR cycles and then purified using AMPure XP beads. Sequencing of the libraries was done on an Illumina MiSeq using paired-end 250 bp reads, dual indexing and an approximately 20% PhiX spike-in. The original pipeline was this. Read quality was checked with FastQC, and TRG read pairs were merged using ea-utils fastq-join. Annotation of sequences was performed with IMGT/HighV-QUEST, only productive sequences with unambiguous V-gene assignment were retained, and clonotypes were defined by identical CDR3 sequence. VDJtools 1.1.1, tcR 2.2.3, Treemap and vegan Shannon diversity in R 3.4.4 were used for downstream analysis. Via CATT, TCRdb reprocessed the public reads, and rows with identical DNA were then joined. None of the V and J calls come from the authors' own analysis; TCRdb made them. This sample is represented by about 58,000 delta-chain clones; more than 12% of them were singletons. The ten top clones hold about 0.4% of the sample.

V sheds 1 base and J sheds 3 bases, leaving 21 bases between their ends. CDR1 TSWWSYY and CDR2 QGS are derived from the germline V gene. The CDR3 covers 18 residues, taking in both the cysteine and the phenylalanine. Of all the DNA, just the CDR3 is kept, 54 bases in frame from base 1. The sequence links TRDV1 to TRDJ1; a tentative D call is TRDD3 (5 bases match). The sequence derives from a girl younger than two who had congenital heart surgery. The material sequenced was Vdelta1+ gamma-delta thymocytes from the thymus. Taken with the paper, the label for cell subset or site translates to: FACS-sorted CD3+ TCRalphabeta- TCRVdelta1+ TCRVdelta2- thymocytes. The CDR3 reads CALGEPQPRGWKADKLIF. The nucleotide sequence reads TGTGCTCTTGGGGAACCCCAACCACGGGGGTGGAAAGCCGATAAACTCATCTTT.